This TCR beta chain was sequenced for a study of CD8 T cells in ankylosing spondylitis. General study findings and limits: A motif of 7 to 9 highly homologous TCR beta variants was seen as apparently characteristic of ankylosing spondylitis blood.

Using its own MiXCR run on the 5' RACE reads, TCRdb lists one record per CDR3 protein. The sample includes about 450,000 distinct CDR3 sequences, 26% of them seen just once. With V trimmed by 3 bases and J by 4 bases, 11 bases remained unmatched. The germline V gene has CDR1 LGHNA and CDR2 YNFKEQ. The CDR3 is made up of 17 amino acids. As regards this clonotype: The target antigen is unknown.

The sample consisted of blood, either unsorted or a sorted T cell fraction (not recorded which). The origin of this receptor is a male donor with ankylosing spondylitis. The chain has TRBV4-2 and TRBJ2-1; 8 nucleotides align to TRBD2. CDR3 loop: CASSHGEGAGEYNEQFF. In DNA, the CDR3 is TGTGCCAGCAGCCATGGGGAGGGAGCGGGAGAGTACAATGAGCAGTTCTTC.